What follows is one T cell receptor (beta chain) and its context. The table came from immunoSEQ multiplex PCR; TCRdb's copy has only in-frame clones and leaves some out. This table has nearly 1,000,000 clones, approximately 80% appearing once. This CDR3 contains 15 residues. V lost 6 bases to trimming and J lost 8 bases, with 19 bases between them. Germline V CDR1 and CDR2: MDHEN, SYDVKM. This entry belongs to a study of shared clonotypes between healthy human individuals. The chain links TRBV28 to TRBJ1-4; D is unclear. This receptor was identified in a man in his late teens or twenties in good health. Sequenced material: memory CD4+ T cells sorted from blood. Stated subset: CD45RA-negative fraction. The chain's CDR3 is CASSPAEAAGEKLFF. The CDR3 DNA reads TGTGCCAGCAGCCCTGCCGAGGCGGCTGGAGAAAAACTGTTTTTT.